This T cell receptor (beta chain) was sequenced during a study of CD8 T cells in Susac syndrome. CDR3 length: 14 amino acids. Looked up from germline, CDR1 is MNHNS and CDR2 is SASEGT. Trimming pared 1 base from V and 6 bases from J, leaving 9 bases between. The authors reverse transcribed about 0.5 to 1 ug RNA with random hexamers. TCRdb passed the immunoSEQ multiplex PCR reads through MiXCR, listing each CDR3 protein once. The table lists approximately 230,000 distinct CDR3 sequences, over 85% of them singletons, with around 0.07% in the top ten. CD8+ and CD4+ T cells from blood underwent TCR beta sequencing.

Sequencing was performed on CD4+ T cells from PBMCs. This sequence joins TRBV6-1 and TRBJ2-2; D unclear. The clonotype comes from a human donor with multiple sclerosis. CDR3 DNA sequence: TGTGCCAGCAGTGAAGTACATGGGGCCGGGGAGCTGTTTTTT. This translates into CASSEVHGAGELFF.